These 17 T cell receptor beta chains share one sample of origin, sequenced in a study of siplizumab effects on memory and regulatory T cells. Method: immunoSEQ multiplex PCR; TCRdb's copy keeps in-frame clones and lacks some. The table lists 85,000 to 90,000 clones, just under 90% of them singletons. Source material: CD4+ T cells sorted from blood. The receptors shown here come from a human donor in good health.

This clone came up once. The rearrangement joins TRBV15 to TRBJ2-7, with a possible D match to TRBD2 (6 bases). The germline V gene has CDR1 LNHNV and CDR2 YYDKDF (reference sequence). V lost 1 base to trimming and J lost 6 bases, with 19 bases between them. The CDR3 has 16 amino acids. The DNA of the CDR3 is TGTGCCACCAGCAGAGTGTTGGGCGGGATCCCCCTCGAGCAGTACTTC. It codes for CATSRVLGGIPLEQYF.

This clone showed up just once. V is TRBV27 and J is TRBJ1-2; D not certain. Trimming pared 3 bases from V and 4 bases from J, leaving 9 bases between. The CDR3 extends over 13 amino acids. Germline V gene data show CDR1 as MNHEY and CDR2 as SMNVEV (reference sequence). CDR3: CASSFPGGYGYTF. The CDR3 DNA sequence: TGTGCCAGCAGTTTCCCCGGAGGCTATGGCTACACCTTC.

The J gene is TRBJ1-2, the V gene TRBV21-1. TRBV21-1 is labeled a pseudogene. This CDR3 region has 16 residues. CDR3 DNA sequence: TGTGCCAGCAGCAAAGTTGTGGGAGGCACTAACTATGGCTACACCTTC. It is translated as CASSKVVGGTNYGYTF.

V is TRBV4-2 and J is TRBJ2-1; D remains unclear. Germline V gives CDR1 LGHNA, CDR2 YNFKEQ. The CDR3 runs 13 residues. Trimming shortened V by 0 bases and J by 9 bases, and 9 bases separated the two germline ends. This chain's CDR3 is CASSQELGIEQFF. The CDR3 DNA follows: TGTGCCAGCAGCCAAGAATTGGGGATTGAGCAGTTCTTC.

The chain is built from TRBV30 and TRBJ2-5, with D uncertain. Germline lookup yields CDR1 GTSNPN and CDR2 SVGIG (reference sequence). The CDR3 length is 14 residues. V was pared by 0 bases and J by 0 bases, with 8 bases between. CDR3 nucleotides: TGTGCCTGGAGTGTGGGCGAGTACCAAGAGACCCAGTACTTC. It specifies CAWSVGEYQETQYF.

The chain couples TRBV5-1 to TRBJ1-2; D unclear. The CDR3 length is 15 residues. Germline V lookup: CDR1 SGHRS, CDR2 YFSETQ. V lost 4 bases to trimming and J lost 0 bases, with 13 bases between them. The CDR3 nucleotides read TGCGCCAGCAGCGACCGACCGGGTTCTAACTATGGCTACACCTTC. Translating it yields CASSDRPGSNYGYTF.

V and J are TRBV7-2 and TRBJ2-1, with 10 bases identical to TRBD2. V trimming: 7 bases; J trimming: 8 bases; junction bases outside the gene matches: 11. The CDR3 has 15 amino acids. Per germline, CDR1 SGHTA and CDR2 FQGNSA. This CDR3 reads CASTYEAGGTHEQFF. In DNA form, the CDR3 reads TGTGCCAGCACGTATGAAGCGGGAGGGACCCATGAGCAGTTCTTC.

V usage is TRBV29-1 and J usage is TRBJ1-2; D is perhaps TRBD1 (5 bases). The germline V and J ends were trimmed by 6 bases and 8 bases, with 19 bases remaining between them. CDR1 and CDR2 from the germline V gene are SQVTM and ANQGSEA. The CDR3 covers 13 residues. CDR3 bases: TGCAGCGTCCCGGGACGTTCGTTTGGCGGCTACACCTTC. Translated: CSVPGRSFGGYTF.

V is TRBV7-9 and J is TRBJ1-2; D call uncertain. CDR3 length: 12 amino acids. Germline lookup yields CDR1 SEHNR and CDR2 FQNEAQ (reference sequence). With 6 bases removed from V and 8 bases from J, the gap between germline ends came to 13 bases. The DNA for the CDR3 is TGTGCCAGCAGTCTGGGGTTAGGAGGCTACACCTTC. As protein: CASSLGLGGYTF.

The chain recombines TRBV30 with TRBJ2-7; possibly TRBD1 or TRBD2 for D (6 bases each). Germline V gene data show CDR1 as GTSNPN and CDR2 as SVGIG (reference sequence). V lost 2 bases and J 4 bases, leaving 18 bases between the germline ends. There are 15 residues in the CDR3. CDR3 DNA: TGTGCCTGGAGTCCTCCCGGAGGGCAGGGGTACGAGCAGTACTTC. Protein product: CAWSPPGGQGYEQYF.

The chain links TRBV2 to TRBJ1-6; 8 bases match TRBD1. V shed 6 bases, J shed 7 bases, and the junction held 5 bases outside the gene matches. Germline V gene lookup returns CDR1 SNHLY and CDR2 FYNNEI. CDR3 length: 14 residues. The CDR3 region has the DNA TGTGCCAGCAGGGACAGGGTCCCAAATTCACCCCTCCACTTT. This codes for CASRDRVPNSPLHF.

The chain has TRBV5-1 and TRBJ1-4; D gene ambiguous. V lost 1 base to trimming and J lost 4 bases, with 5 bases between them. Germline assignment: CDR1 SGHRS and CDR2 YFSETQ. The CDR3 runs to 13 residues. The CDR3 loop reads CASSLWDNEKLFF. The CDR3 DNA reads TGCGCCAGCAGCTTGTGGGATAATGAAAAACTGTTTTTT.

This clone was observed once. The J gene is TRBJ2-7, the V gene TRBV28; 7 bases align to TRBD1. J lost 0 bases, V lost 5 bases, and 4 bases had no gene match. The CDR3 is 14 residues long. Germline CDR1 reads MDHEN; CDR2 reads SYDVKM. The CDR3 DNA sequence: TGTGCCAGCAGTGGACAGGTTACCTCCTACGAGCAGTACTTC. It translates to CASSGQVTSYEQYF.

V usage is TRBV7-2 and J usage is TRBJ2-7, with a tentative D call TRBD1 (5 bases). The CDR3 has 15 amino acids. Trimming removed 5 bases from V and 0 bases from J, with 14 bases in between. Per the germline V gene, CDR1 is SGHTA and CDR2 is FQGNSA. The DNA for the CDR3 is TGTGCCAGCAGCCCAGTACTTGGGGCCTCCTACGAGCAGTACTTC. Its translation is CASSPVLGASYEQYF. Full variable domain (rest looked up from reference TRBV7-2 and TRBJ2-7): GAGVSQSPSNKVTEKGKDVELRCDPISGHTALYWYRQSLGQGLEFLIYFQGNSAPDKSGLPSDRFSAERTGGSVSTLTIQRTQQEDSAVYLCASSPVLGASYEQYFGPGTRLTVT.

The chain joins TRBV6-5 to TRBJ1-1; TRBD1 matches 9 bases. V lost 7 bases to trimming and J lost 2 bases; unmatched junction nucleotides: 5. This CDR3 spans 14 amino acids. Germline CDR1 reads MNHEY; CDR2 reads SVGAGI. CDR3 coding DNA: TGTGCCAGCATTAACAGGGGGCTTAACACTGAAGCTTTCTTT. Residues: CASINRGLNTEAFF.

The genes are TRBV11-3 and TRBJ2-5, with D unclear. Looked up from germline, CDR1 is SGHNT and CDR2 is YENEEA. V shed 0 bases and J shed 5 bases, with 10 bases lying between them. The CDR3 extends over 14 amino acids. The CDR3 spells CASSLDWSGETQYF. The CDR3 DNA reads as TGTGCCAGCAGCTTAGATTGGAGTGGCGAGACCCAGTACTTC.

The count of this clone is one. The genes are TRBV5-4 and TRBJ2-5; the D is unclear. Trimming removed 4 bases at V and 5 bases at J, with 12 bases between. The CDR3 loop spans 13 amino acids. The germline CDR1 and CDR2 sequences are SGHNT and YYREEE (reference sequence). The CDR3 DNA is TGTGCCAGCAGCCCCCGGGTTGGGGAGACCCAGTACTTC. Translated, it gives CASSPRVGETQYF.